Given below is one TCR beta chain in context. Libraries were prepared by immunoSEQ multiplex PCR; TCRdb keeps only in-frame clonotypes and omits some of them. This table holds millions of clones, around 90% found once. Germline V lookup: CDR1 SQVTM, CDR2 ANQGSEA. The length of the CDR3 is 13 residues. Trimming stripped 7 bases from V and 5 bases from J, with 15 bases between. The data derive from a study of shared clonotypes between healthy human individuals. The sequenced sample was naive CD4+ T cells sorted from blood. Stated subset: CD45RA+ positively selected. The chain uses TRBV29-1 and TRBJ2-1; D possibly corresponds to TRBD2 (7 bases). The clonotype was recovered from a man younger than 30 in good health. CDR3 loop: CSGGGHFNNEQFF. CDR3 nucleotide sequence: TGCAGCGGCGGGGGACACTTTAACAATGAGCAGTTCTTC.